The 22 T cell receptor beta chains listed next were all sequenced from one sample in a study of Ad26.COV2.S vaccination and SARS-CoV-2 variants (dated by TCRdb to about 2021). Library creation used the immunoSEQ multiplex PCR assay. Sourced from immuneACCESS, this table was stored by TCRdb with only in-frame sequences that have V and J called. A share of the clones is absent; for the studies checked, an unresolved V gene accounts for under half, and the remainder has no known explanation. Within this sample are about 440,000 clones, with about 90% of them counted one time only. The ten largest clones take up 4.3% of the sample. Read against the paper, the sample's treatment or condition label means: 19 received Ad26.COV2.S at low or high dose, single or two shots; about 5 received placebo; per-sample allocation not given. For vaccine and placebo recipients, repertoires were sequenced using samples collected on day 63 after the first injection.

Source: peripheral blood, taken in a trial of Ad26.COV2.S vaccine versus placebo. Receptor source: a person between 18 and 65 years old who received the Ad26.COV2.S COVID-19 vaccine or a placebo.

The CDR3 is CASSALVNTEAFF. The CDR3 DNA reads as TGTGCCAGCAGCGCGCTAGTTAACACTGAAGCTTTCTTT. This rearrangement joins TRBV7-9 to TRBJ1-1; no firm D call. V lost 5 bases and J lost 2, with 9 bases in between. There are 13 residues in the CDR3. Germline V gene data show CDR1 as SEHNR and CDR2 as FQNEAQ (reference sequence).

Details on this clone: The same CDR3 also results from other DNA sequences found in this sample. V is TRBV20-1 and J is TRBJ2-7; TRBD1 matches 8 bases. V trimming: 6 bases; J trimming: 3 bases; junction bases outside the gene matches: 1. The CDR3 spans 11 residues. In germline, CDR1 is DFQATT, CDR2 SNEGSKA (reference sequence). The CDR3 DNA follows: TGCAGTGCCGGACAGGGCTACGAGCAGTACTTC. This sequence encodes CSAGQGYEQYF.

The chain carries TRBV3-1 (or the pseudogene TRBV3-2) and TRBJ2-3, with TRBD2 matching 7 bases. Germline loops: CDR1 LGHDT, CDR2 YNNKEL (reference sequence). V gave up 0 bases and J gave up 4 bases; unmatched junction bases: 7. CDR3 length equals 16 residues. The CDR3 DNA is TGTGCCAGCAGCCAAGAGATAGCGGGTGGCGCAGATACGCAGTATTTT. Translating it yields CASSQEIAGGADTQYF.

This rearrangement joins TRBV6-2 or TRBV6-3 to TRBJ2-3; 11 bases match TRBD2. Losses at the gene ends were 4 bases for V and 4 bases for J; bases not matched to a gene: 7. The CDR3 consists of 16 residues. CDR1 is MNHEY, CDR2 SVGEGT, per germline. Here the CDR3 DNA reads TGTGCCAGCAGTTCGGGTAGCGGGAGGGTCTCAGATACGCAGTATTTT. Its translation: CASSSGSGRVSDTQYF.

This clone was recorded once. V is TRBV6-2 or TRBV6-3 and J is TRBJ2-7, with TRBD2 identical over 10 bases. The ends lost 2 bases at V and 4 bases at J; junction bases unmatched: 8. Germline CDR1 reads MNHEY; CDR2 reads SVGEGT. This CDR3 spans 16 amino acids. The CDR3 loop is CASSYKAGGPWYEQYF. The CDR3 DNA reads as TGTGCCAGCAGTTACAAAGCGGGAGGGCCTTGGTACGAGCAGTACTTC.

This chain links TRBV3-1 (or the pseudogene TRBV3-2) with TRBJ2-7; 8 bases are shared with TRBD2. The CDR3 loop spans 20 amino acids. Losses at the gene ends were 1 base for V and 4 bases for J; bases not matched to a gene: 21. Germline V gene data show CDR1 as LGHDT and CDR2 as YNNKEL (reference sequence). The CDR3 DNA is TGTGCCAGCAGCCAAGCCAGTGGACTAGCAGCTTCGGGGCAACCTTACGAGCAGTACTTC. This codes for CASSQASGLAASGQPYEQYF.

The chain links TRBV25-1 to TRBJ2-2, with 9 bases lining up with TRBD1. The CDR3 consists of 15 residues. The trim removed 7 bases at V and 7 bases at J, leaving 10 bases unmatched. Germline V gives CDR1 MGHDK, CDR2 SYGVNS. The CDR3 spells CASTVTGGAGGELFF. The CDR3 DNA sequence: TGTGCCAGCACAGTCACAGGGGGCGCCGGCGGGGAGCTGTTTTTT.

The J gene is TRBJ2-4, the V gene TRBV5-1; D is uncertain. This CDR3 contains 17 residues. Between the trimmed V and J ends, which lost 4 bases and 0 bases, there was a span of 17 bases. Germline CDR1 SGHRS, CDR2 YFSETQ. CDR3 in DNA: TGCGCCAGCAGCCCATTGGGCCCTTCACTAGCCAAAAACATTCAGTACTTC. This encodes CASSPLGPSLAKNIQYF.

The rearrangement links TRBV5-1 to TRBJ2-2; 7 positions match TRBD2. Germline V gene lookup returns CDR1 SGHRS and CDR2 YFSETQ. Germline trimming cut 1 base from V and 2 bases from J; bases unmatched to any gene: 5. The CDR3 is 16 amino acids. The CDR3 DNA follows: TGCGCCAGCAGCTTGTCCGGGAGGCCAAACACCGGGGAGCTGTTTTTT. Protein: CASSLSGRPNTGELFF.

CDR3 sequence (DNA): TGTGCCAGCAGTCAAAGCGGGACAGGGGGACGGACAGATACGCAGTATTTT. It encodes CASSQSGTGGRTDTQYF. The gene calls are TRBV27 and TRBJ2-3, with 11 positions matching TRBD1. The CDR3 spans 17 residues. V was clipped by 5 bases and J by 3 bases; unmatched bases: 10. Germline V gives CDR1 MNHEY, CDR2 SMNVEV (reference sequence).

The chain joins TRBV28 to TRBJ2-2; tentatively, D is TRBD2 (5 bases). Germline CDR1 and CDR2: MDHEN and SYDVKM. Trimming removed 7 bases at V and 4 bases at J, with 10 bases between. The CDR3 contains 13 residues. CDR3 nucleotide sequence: TGTGCCAGCAAGAGGGAAGTCACCGGGGAGCTGTTTTTT. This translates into CASKREVTGELFF.

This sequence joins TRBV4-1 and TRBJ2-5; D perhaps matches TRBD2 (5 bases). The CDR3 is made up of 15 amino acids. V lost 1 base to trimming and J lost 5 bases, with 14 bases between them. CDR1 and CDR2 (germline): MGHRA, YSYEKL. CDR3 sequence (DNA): TGCGCCAGCAGCCAAGGGACTGCGGCGTTTGAGACCCAGTACTTC. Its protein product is CASSQGTAAFETQYF.

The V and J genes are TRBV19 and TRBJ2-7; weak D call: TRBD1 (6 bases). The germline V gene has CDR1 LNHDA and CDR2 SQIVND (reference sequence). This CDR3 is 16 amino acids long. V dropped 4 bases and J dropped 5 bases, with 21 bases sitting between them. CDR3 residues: CASSSFKTGEANEQYF. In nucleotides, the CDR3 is TGTGCCAGTAGTAGCTTCAAGACAGGAGAAGCCAACGAGCAGTACTTC.

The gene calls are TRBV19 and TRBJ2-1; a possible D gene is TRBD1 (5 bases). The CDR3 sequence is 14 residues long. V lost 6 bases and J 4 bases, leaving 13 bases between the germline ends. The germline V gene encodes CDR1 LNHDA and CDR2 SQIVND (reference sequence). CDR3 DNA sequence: TGTGCCAGTAGCCCCAGGGCCCCTTACAATGAGCAGTTCTTC. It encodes CASSPRAPYNEQFF.

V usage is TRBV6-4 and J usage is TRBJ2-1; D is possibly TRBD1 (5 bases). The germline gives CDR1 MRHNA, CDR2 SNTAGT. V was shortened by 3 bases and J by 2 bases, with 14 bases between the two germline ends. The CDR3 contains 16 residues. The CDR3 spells CASSEFPVGPYNEQFF. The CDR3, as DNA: TGTGCCAGCAGTGAGTTCCCTGTGGGGCCCTACAATGAGCAGTTCTTC.

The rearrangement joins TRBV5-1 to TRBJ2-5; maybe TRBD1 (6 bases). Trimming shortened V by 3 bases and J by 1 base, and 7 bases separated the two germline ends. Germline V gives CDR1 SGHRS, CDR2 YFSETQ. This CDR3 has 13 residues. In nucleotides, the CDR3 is TGCGCCAGCAGCTCCAGGGGCCAAGAGACCCAGTACTTC. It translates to CASSSRGQETQYF.

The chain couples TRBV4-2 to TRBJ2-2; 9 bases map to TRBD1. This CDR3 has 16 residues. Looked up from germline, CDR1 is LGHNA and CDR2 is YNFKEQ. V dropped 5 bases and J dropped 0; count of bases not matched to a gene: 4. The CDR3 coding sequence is TGTGCCAGCAGCGTACAGGGGGCAACGAACACCGGGGAGCTGTTTTTT. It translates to CASSVQGATNTGELFF.

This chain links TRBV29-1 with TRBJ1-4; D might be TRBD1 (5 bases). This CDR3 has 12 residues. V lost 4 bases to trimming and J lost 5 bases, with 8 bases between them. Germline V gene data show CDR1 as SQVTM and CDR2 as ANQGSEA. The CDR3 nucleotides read TGCAGCGTTGGACAGAGAAATGAAAAACTGTTTTTT. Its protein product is CSVGQRNEKLFF. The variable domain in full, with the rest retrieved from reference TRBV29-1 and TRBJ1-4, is SAVISQKPSRDICQRGTSLTIQCQVDSQVTMMFWYRQQPGQSLTLIATANQGSEATYESGFVIDKFPISRPNLTFSTLTVSNMSPEDSSIYLCSVGQRNEKLFFGSGTQLSVL.

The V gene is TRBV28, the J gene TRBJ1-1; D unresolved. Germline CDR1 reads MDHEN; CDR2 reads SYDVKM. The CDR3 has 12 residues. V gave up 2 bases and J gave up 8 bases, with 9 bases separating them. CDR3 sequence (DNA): TGTGCCAGCAGTTTACTGGTCAAGGAAGCTTTCTTT. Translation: CASSLLVKEAFF.

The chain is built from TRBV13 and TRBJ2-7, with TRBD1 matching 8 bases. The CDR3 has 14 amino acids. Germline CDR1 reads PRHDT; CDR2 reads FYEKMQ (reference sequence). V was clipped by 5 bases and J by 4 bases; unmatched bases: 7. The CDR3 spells CASSPTGAGYEQYF. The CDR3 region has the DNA TGTGCCAGCAGCCCGACAGGGGCAGGATACGAGCAGTACTTC.

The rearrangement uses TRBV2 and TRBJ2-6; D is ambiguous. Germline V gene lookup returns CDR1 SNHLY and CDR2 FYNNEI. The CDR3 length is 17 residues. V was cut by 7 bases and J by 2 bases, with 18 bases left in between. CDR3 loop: CASIPKVPGTGANVLTF. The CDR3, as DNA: TGTGCCAGCATTCCCAAGGTCCCCGGTACTGGGGCCAACGTCCTGACTTTC.

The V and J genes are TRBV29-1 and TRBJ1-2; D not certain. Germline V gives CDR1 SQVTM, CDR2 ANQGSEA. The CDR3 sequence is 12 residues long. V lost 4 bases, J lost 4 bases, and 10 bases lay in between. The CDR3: CSVGAQIYGYTF. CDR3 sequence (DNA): TGCAGCGTTGGAGCCCAGATCTATGGCTACACCTTC.